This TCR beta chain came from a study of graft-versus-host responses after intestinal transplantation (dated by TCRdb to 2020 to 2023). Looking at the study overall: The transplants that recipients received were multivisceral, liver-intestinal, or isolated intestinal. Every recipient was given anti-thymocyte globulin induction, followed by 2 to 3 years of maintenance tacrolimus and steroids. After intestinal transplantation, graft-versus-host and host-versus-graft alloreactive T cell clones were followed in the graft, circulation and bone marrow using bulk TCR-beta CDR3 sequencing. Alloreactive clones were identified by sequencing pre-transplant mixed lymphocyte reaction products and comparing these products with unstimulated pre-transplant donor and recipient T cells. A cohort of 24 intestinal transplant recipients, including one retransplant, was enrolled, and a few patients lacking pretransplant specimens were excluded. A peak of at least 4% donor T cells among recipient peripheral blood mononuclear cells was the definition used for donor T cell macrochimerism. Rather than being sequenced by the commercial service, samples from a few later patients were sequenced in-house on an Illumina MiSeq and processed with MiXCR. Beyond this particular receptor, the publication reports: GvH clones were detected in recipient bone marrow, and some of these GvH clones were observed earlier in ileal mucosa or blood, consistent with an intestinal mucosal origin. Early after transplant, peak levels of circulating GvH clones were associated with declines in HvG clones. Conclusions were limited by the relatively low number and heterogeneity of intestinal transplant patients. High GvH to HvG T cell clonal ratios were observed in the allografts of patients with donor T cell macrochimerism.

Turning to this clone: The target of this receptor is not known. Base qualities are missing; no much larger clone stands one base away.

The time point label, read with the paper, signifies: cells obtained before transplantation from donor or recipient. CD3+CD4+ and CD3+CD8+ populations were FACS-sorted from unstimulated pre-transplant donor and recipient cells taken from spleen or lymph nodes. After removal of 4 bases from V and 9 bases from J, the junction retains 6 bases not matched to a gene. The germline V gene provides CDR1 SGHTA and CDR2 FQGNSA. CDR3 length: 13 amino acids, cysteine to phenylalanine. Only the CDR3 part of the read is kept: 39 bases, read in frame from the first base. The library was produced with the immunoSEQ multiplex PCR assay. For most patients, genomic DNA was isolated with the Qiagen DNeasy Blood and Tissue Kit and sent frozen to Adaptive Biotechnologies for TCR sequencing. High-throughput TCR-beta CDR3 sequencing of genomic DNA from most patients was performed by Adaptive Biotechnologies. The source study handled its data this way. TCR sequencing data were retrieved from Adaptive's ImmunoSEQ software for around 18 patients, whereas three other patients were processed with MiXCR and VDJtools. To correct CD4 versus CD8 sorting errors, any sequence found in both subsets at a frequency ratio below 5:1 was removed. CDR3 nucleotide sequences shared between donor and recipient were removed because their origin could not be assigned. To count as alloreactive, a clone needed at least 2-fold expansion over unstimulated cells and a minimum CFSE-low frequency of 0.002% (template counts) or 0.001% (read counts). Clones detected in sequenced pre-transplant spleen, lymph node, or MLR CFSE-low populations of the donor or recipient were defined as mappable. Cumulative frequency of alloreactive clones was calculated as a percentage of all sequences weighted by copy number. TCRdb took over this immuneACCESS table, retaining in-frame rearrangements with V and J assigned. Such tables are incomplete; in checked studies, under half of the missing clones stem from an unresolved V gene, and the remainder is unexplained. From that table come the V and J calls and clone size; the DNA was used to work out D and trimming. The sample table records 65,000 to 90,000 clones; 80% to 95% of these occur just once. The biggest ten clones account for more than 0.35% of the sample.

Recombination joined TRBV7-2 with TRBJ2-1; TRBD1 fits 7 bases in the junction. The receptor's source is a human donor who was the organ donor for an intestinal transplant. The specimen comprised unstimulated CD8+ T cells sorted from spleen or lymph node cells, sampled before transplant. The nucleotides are TGTGCCAGCAGCTCCGGACAGGTCGGTGAGCAGTTCTTC. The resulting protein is CASSSGQVGEQFF.